This paragraph reports one T cell receptor (beta chain). Its cognate antigen is unknown. RNA transcripts yielded amplified TCR beta CDR3 regions. First-round RT-PCR with HTBI primers amplified the TCR CDR3 region. From the multiplex PCR reads, TCRdb called clonotypes with MiXCR, one entry per CDR3 protein. The table has about 540,000 distinct CDR3 sequences, about 43% seen once. After removal of 1 base from V and 8 bases from J, the junction contained 8 bases not matched to a gene. Germline V gives CDR1 SNHLY, CDR2 FYNNEI. This CDR3 contains 14 residues. Diagnosing involved the use of clinical symptoms, serum thyroxine and TRAb, thyroid ultrasound and orbital computed tomography. This specimen belongs to a study of T cells in Graves' hyperthyroidism and ophthalmopathy. Findings of the study overall: Median prediction lead before ophthalmopathy onset was 5.5 to 7 months with the model.

The clonotype originates from a woman younger than 35 with Graves' hyperthyroidism. The sample consisted of peripheral blood or thyroid tissue (not recorded which). V is TRBV2 and J is TRBJ2-7; TRBD2 agrees at 7 bases. The DNA for the CDR3 is TGTGCCAGCAGTGAAGGTGTGGGAGGGGAGAAGCAGTACTTC. This encodes CASSEGVGGEKQYF.